This is a list of T cell receptor beta chains from one sample in a study of response to subunit inactivated influenza vaccine. From the RT-PCR reads, TCRdb called clonotypes with MiXCR, one entry per CDR3 protein. Here the sample spans about 480,000 distinct CDR3 sequences, about an eighth being singletons. This specimen was PBMCs from blood, taken about 40 days after vaccination. The receptors derive from a man aged 45-65 years who received an inactivated influenza vaccine. Both conserved end residues are trimmed from each CDR3. Each record gives: V gene, D gene, CDR3 protein. The D gene is left open where the match is weak.

>TRBV29-1|-
STLGGLTYEQY
>TRBV20-1|TRBD2
SARTSAPPDTQY
>TRBV7-9|TRBD2
ASSPRFERGAYNEQF
>TRBV5-1|-
ASSFGGGGQADTQY
>TRBV27|TRBD2
ASSYHGLADKTQY
>TRBV29-1|-
SVRTGGQGEQY
>TRBV7-2|-
ASSLVGRATDTQY
>TRBV28|TRBD1
ASSSPGQVPYEQY
>TRBV6-2/TRBV6-3|TRBD1
ASSYQGDVGEQY
>TRBV4-3|-
ASSQILSSTDTQY
>TRBV20-1|TRBD2
SAEVAGGALKQF
>TRBV7-2|TRBD1
ASRPWEGQGNEQF
>TRBV18|-
ASSRQQGRNTGELF
>TRBV28|TRBD2
ASSSGLAGRTGELF
>TRBV11-1|-
ASSLGGTVQF
>TRBV4-3|-
ASSQESTVHNEQF
>TRBV9|-
ASSVASGNNEQF
>TRBV4-3|TRBD2
ASSQDWLAETYEQY
>TRBV20-1|-
SATGTTTNEKLF
>TRBV6-2/TRBV6-3|-
ATARGPYNEQF
>TRBV7-9|-
ASSFSRGTGELF
>TRBV7-2|TRBD2
ASSTSPGLAVNIQY